These 31 T cell receptor beta chains came from one sample sequenced in a study of blood T cell repertoires in COVID-19 (dated by TCRdb to 2019 to 2021). Library generation was performed with the immunoSEQ multiplex PCR assay. What TCRdb holds here is the immuneACCESS table cut down to in-frame rearrangements. Part of the clones is not present; checked against another copy, under half of the missing clones reflect an unresolved V gene, and the others are unexplained. The sample table lists 150,000 to 200,000 clones, 88% of them with a count of one. The top ten clonotypes cover 9% of the sample. The sequencing sample was made of PBMCs or T cells enriched from blood (not recorded which). These receptors were obtained from a woman between 18 and 29 years old who had recovered from COVID-19.

This rearrangement joins TRBV19 to TRBJ2-1; possible D gene TRBD1, 6 bases. CDR3 length: 14 amino acids. V dropped 2 bases and J dropped 5 bases, with 10 bases sitting between them. CDR1 and CDR2 (germline): LNHDA, SQIVND (reference sequence). The CDR3 DNA sequence: TGTGCCAGTAGTATATGGGGACACCACAATGAGCAGTTCTTC. It codes for CASSIWGHHNEQFF.

This clone was recorded once. V and J are TRBV29-1 and TRBJ2-3, with TRBD2 matching 8 bases. V shed 8 bases and J 0 bases; nucleotides not matched to a gene: 10. The CDR3 is 15 residues long. Germline V gene data show CDR1 as SQVTM and CDR2 as ANQGSEA. In DNA form, the CDR3 reads TGCAGCATAAAAGTGGCTAGCGGGAGCACAGATACGCAGTATTTT. Amino acid sequence: CSIKVASGSTDTQYF.

The rearrangement links TRBV7-8 to TRBJ2-3; 9 bases line up with TRBD1. The CDR3 has 17 residues. CDR1 is SGHVS, CDR2 FQNEAQ, per germline. J was trimmed by 1 base and V by 1 base; bases with no gene match: 6. CDR3 residues: CASSLEGWDRGTDTQYF. DNA for the CDR3: TGTGCCAGCAGCTTAGAAGGATGGGACAGGGGCACAGATACGCAGTATTTT. The variable domain in full, with the rest retrieved from reference TRBV7-8 and TRBJ2-3, is GAGVSQSPRYKVAKRGQDVALRCDPISGHVSLFWYQQALGQGPEFLTYFQNEAQLDKSGLPSDRFFAERPEGSVSTLKIQRTQQEDSAVYLCASSLEGWDRGTDTQYFGPGTRLTVL.

The J gene is TRBJ2-1, the V gene TRBV7-9; 9 nucleotides agree with TRBD2. CDR1 and CDR2 (germline): SEHNR, FQNEAQ (reference sequence). The CDR3 loop spans 18 amino acids. V shed 1 base, J shed 4 bases, and the junction held 11 bases outside the gene matches. The CDR3 is CASSLGSGGRRGYNEQFF. In DNA, the CDR3 is TGTGCCAGCAGCTTAGGAAGCGGGGGGCGAAGAGGGTACAATGAGCAGTTCTTC.

This clone was found once. The chain couples TRBV28 to TRBJ2-7; weak D call: TRBD1 (6 bases). V lost 6 bases to trimming and J lost 2 bases, with 17 bases between them. CDR1 and CDR2 from the germline V gene are MDHEN and SYDVKM. The CDR3 runs 15 residues. In DNA, the CDR3 is TGTGCCAGCAGCGGACAGAATGGAAACCCCTACGAGCAGTACTTC. It codes for CASSGQNGNPYEQYF.

The rearrangement links TRBV4-1 to TRBJ1-3; tentative D call: TRBD1 (5 bases). V was cut by 3 bases and J by 2 bases, with 23 bases left in between. The CDR3 is 19 residues long. The germline V gene has CDR1 MGHRA and CDR2 YSYEKL. CDR3 DNA: TGCGCCAGCAGCCAGATCCCCGGGTGGCAGGGCTCAACTGGAAACACCATATATTTT. Translated, it gives CASSQIPGWQGSTGNTIYF.

The V gene is TRBV5-1, the J gene TRBJ1-1; 8 bases match TRBD1. After removal of 3 bases from V and 4 bases from J, the junction contained 5 bases not matched to a gene. Germline loops: CDR1 SGHRS, CDR2 YFSETQ. This CDR3 has 14 amino acids. The CDR3 is CASSYSGGRTEAFF. The CDR3 DNA follows: TGCGCCAGCAGCTACTCAGGGGGCCGCACTGAAGCTTTCTTT.

The chain recombines TRBV7-8 with TRBJ1-1; 10 positions match TRBD1. Germline lookup yields CDR1 SGHVS and CDR2 FQNEAQ. Trimming at V came to 4 bases and at J to 7 bases, leaving 18 bases not matched to a gene. The CDR3 is made up of 18 amino acids. CDR3 in DNA: TGTGCCAGCAGCTCCCGCGGACAGGGGGTTCTACTCGTCCTTGAAGCTTTCTTT. This encodes CASSSRGQGVLLVLEAFF.

CDR3 nucleotides: TGTGCCAGCAGCTTGTTGAGGGAGGCCAACGTCCTGACTTTC. This gives the protein CASSLLREANVLTF. V usage is TRBV5-5 and J usage is TRBJ2-6; possible D gene TRBD2, 5 bases. The length of the CDR3 is 14 residues. Germline-derived CDR1 and CDR2 are SGHKS and YYEKEE (reference sequence). The ends were cut back, 1 base at V and 6 bases at J, with 8 bases in the middle.

In this sample, this clone turned up a few times. The chain uses TRBV7-2 and TRBJ1-1, with D unresolved. V gave up 0 bases and J gave up 4 bases, with 12 bases separating them. Germline V gene sequence: CDR1 SGHTA, CDR2 FQGNSA. This CDR3 has 15 amino acids. CDR3 sequence reads: CASSLATGGSTEAFF. CDR3 sequence (DNA): TGTGCCAGCAGCTTAGCGACCGGAGGGAGCACTGAAGCTTTCTTT.

The V call is TRBV7-9, the J call TRBJ1-6; D may be TRBD1 (5 bases). Germline assignment: CDR1 SEHNR and CDR2 FQNEAQ (reference sequence). Trimming stripped 7 bases from V and 8 bases from J, with 21 bases between. The CDR3 extends over 16 amino acids. The CDR3 DNA follows: TGTGCCAGCACCCCGACCCCAGGGCGGTCCGATTCACCCCTCCACTTT. Translation gives CASTPTPGRSDSPLHF.

This chain links TRBV27 with TRBJ2-1; 8 nucleotides match TRBD2. The CDR3 is made up of 14 amino acids. V shed 5 bases and J 3 bases; nucleotides not matched to a gene: 3. The germline V gene has CDR1 MNHEY and CDR2 SMNVEV (reference sequence). The CDR3 DNA sequence: TGTGCCAGCAGTCCGGGAGGGGACTACAATGAGCAGTTCTTC. Protein: CASSPGGDYNEQFF.

The chain recombines TRBV5-1 with TRBJ2-5; 14 bases line up with TRBD2. Trimming removed 4 bases from V and 3 bases from J; junction bases left unmatched: 14. This CDR3 comprises 19 residues. Germline values: CDR1 SGHRS, CDR2 YFSETQ. CDR3 sequence reads: CASSPGLAGVEAVKETQYF. Here the CDR3 DNA reads TGCGCCAGCAGCCCGGGACTAGCGGGAGTAGAGGCTGTGAAAGAGACCCAGTACTTC.

This chain uses TRBV5-1 with TRBJ2-1; 8 bases align to TRBD2. This CDR3 region has 16 residues. Germline V gene sequence: CDR1 SGHRS, CDR2 YFSETQ. The V and J ends lost 1 base and 0 bases, in that order; junction bases with no gene match: 3. The CDR3 region has the DNA TGCGCCAGCAGCTTGCTCGGGAGGGCCTCCTACAATGAGCAGTTCTTC. Protein: CASSLLGRASYNEQFF.

The chain joins TRBV28 to TRBJ2-5; the match to TRBD2 covers 7 bases. V lost 1 base, J lost 1 base, and 3 bases stayed unmatched. CDR1 and CDR2 (germline): MDHEN, SYDVKM. The CDR3 runs to 15 residues. Here the CDR3 reads CASSLYGRTQETQYF. CDR3 DNA: TGTGCCAGCAGTTTATACGGGAGGACCCAAGAGACCCAGTACTTC.

The V gene is TRBV4-3, the J gene TRBJ2-7; 7 nucleotides match TRBD2. The CDR3 is 16 amino acids. V was pared by 0 bases and J by 1 base, with 6 bases of the junction left unmatched. Germline CDR1 is LGHNA and CDR2 is YSLEER. Here the CDR3 reads CASSQDAVGGSYEQYF. DNA of the CDR3: TGCGCCAGCAGCCAAGATGCCGTGGGGGGGTCCTACGAGCAGTACTTC.

The rearrangement uses TRBV18 and TRBJ1-2; D gene uncertain. Germline lookup yields CDR1 KGHSH and CDR2 LQKENI. The V and J ends lost 4 bases and 10 bases respectively, with 10 bases between them. The length of the CDR3 is 11 residues. The CDR3 spells CASSLHGDYTF. DNA for the CDR3: TGTGCCAGCTCACTCCACGGGGACTACACCTTC. The variable domain in full, with the rest retrieved from reference TRBV18 and TRBJ1-2, is NAGVMQNPRHLVRRRGQEARLRCSPMKGHSHVYWYRQLPEEGLKFMVYLQKENIIDESGMPKERFSAEFPKEGPSILRIQQVVRGDSAAYFCASSLHGDYTFGSGTRLTVV.

The V gene is TRBV2, the J gene TRBJ2-7; D not certain. The CDR3 extends over 13 amino acids. Trimming removed 6 bases from V and 4 bases from J, with 13 bases in between. Germline CDR1 SNHLY, CDR2 FYNNEI. CDR3 loop: CASRVVSVYEQYF. The CDR3 coding sequence is TGTGCCAGCAGAGTGGTGTCAGTTTACGAGCAGTACTTC.

A single count supports this clone. This chain uses TRBV10-2 with TRBJ1-5, with 7 bases identical to TRBD1. Losses at the gene ends were 3 bases for V and 0 bases for J; bases not matched to a gene: 8. Germline V CDR1 and CDR2: WSHSY, SAAADI. The CDR3 totals 17 residues. CDR3 region: CASSEGDSTYSNQPQHF. The CDR3 coding sequence is TGCGCCAGCAGTGAAGGGGACAGCACATATAGCAATCAGCCCCAGCATTTT.

The V gene is TRBV30, the J gene TRBJ2-7; D ambiguous. The V gene's germline CDR1 is GTSNPN and CDR2 SVGIG (reference sequence). The ends were cut back, 3 bases at V and 4 bases at J, with 4 bases in the middle. The CDR3 runs 10 residues. The CDR3 loop is CAWSPYEQYF. DNA of the CDR3: TGTGCCTGGAGCCCTTACGAGCAGTACTTC.

This clone was picked up one time. This chain links TRBV7-2 with TRBJ2-1; 8 nucleotides align to TRBD2. The germline gives CDR1 SGHTA, CDR2 FQGNSA. The CDR3 length is 14 residues. V gave up 2 bases and J gave up 6 bases; unmatched junction bases: 3. The CDR3 DNA reads TGTGCCAGCAGCTTACGTCTAGCGGGCAATGAGCAGTTCTTC. Protein: CASSLRLAGNEQFF. The whole variable domain, remainder taken from reference TRBV7-2 and TRBJ2-1, is GAGVSQSPSNKVTEKGKDVELRCDPISGHTALYWYRQSLGQGLEFLIYFQGNSAPDKSGLPSDRFSAERTGGSVSTLTIQRTQQEDSAVYLCASSLRLAGNEQFFGPGTRLTVL.

The V call is TRBV5-6, the J call TRBJ1-1; D is perhaps TRBD1 (6 bases). V was shortened by 2 bases and J by 6 bases, with 20 bases between the two germline ends. The CDR3 is 16 amino acids. Germline CDR1 is SGHDT and CDR2 is YYEEEE. CDR3 residues: CASSFLVQGTLAEAFF. The CDR3 DNA sequence: TGTGCCAGCAGCTTTCTCGTACAGGGTACTTTAGCTGAAGCTTTCTTT.

This clone was seen only once. The chain carries TRBV19 and TRBJ2-7; TRBD1 matches 7 bases. Germline V gives CDR1 LNHDA, CDR2 SQIVND (reference sequence). The CDR3 is 14 residues long. V lost 6 bases and J lost 2; bases outside the gene matches: 7. The DNA for the CDR3 is TGTGCCAGTAGAGACAGGGACGGGACCTACGAGCAGTACTTC. This sequence encodes CASRDRDGTYEQYF.

V is TRBV6-5 and J is TRBJ2-7; TRBD1 might be the D (6 bases). The CDR3 has 13 amino acids. Germline V lookup: CDR1 MNHEY, CDR2 SVGAGI. V was pared by 7 bases and J by 0 bases, with 10 bases between. CDR3 sequence: CASTQGTSYEQYF. The CDR3 nucleotides read TGTGCCAGCACACAGGGCACCTCCTACGAGCAGTACTTC.

The chain couples TRBV2 to TRBJ2-1, with 7 bases matching TRBD2. Germline assignment: CDR1 SNHLY and CDR2 FYNNEI. This CDR3 comprises 16 residues. The ends lost 5 bases at V and 6 bases at J; junction bases unmatched: 13. Written as DNA, the CDR3 is TGTGCCAGCAGTAAGGAATTAGGGAGGGTCAGCAATGAGCAGTTCTTC. This translates into CASSKELGRVSNEQFF.

This rearrangement joins TRBV24-1 to TRBJ1-5; the D gene is possibly TRBD1 (6 bases). Germline values: CDR1 KGHDR, CDR2 SFDVKD. V was cut by 2 bases and J by 9 bases, with 13 bases left in between. The CDR3 runs to 14 residues. The CDR3 DNA follows: TGTGCCACCAGTGATTCGACCTTACAGGGGCCCCAGCATTTT. As protein: CATSDSTLQGPQHF.

The CDR3 region has the DNA TGCAGCGTTACGGGACATCCAGAGAACACTGAAGCTTTCTTT. It specifies CSVTGHPENTEAFF. This chain connects TRBV29-1 to TRBJ1-1; perhaps TRBD1 as D (6 bases). CDR3 size: 14 residues. Germline V gives CDR1 SQVTM, CDR2 ANQGSEA. V was cut by 5 bases and J by 1 base, with 14 bases left in between.

The chain joins TRBV2 to TRBJ1-1; D is unresolved. CDR3 length: 16 amino acids. Deletions cut 8 bases from V and 3 bases from J, with 22 bases between. Germline assignment: CDR1 SNHLY and CDR2 FYNNEI. CDR3 residues: CASPAGGRGEYTEAFF. For the CDR3, the DNA is TGTGCCAGCCCTGCGGGCGGCCGGGGTGAGTACACTGAAGCTTTCTTT.

This clone was recorded once. The genes are TRBV27 and TRBJ1-6; D possibly corresponds to TRBD1 (6 bases). CDR1 and CDR2 from the germline V gene are MNHEY and SMNVEV (reference sequence). The germline V and J ends were trimmed by 4 bases and 15 bases, with 13 bases remaining between them. The CDR3 has 12 amino acids. CDR3 sequence reads: CASSYPTGYLHF. CDR3 bases: TGTGCCAGCAGTTATCCTACAGGGTACCTCCACTTT.

The chain couples TRBV7-8 to TRBJ2-2; TRBD2 agrees at 7 bases. CDR3 size: 13 residues. V dropped 1 base and J dropped 7; count of bases not matched to a gene: 0. Germline CDR1 and CDR2: SGHVS and FQNEAQ. CDR3 amino acids: CASSLGTSGELFF. CDR3 nucleotides: TGTGCCAGCAGCTTAGGGACTAGCGGGGAGCTGTTTTTT.

V and J are TRBV7-2 and TRBJ2-7; TRBD1 matches 11 bases. The length of the CDR3 is 16 residues. V lost 3 bases and J lost 3; bases outside the gene matches: 7. CDR1 is SGHTA, CDR2 FQGNSA, per germline. Written as DNA, the CDR3 is TGTGCCAGCAGCTTCTCCGGGACAGGGGGTGTCTACGAGCAGTACTTC. Its protein is CASSFSGTGGVYEQYF.